A selection of T cell receptor beta chains follows, all from one sample in a study of beta chain features in type 1 diabetes. Profiling relied on immunoSEQ multiplex PCR, and the TCRdb table lists in-frame clones only, not all of them. The data hold around 690,000 clones, with 12% observed a single time. Sample: naive CD4+ T cells from blood. The receptor set was obtained from a man younger than 40 with type 1 diabetes. CDR3s include the opening cysteine and the closing phenylalanine or tryptophan. Each record gives: V gene, clone size, D gene, J gene, CDR3 protein, CDR3 DNA. The D gene is left open where the match is weak. For some rows the clone size is stated as once, few or many, or as a class when expanded; others skip it.

TRBV10-3	few	-	TRBJ1-2	CAISEFGRDYGYTF	TGTGCCATCAGTGAGTTCGGCAGGGACTATGGCTACACCTTC
TRBV5-1	-	TRBD2	TRBJ2-1	CASSLGTSVPYNEQFF	TGCGCCAGCAGCTTGGGGACTAGCGTTCCCTACAATGAGCAGTTCTTC
TRBV4-1	-	-	TRBJ2-7	CASSPGQGPSYEQYF	TGCGCCAGCAGCCCCGGCCAGGGGCCCTCCTACGAGCAGTACTTC
TRBV18	few	-	TRBJ1-2	CASSPVEHGPNYGYTF	TGTGCCAGCTCACCGGTCGAGCACGGCCCGAACTATGGCTACACCTTC
TRBV7-3	few	-	TRBJ1-1	CASSLTGKTEAFF	TGTGCCAGCAGCTTAACAGGGAAGACTGAAGCTTTCTTT
TRBV10-3	-	-	TRBJ1-2	CAISAGPRGYTF	TGTGCCATCAGTGCAGGCCCCAGGGGCTACACCTTC
TRBV7-9	-	TRBD1	TRBJ2-1	CASFKLTGGFNEQFF	TGTGCCAGTTTTAAGTTGACAGGGGGATTCAATGAGCAGTTCTTC
TRBV7-2	-	-	TRBJ2-3	CASSEANTQYF	TGTGCCAGCAGCGAAGCGAATACGCAGTATTTT
TRBV4-3	few	TRBD2	TRBJ2-7	CASSQVGGREIEQYF	TGCGCCAGCAGCCAAGTCGGCGGGAGGGAGATCGAGCAGTACTTC
TRBV7-2	few	TRBD2	TRBJ2-1	CASSSGTSLYNEQFF	TGTGCCAGCAGCTCCGGGACTAGTCTCTACAATGAGCAGTTCTTC
TRBV29-1	few	-	TRBJ2-5	CSVDSETQYF	TGCAGCGTTGACTCCGAGACCCAGTACTTC
TRBV29-1	-	TRBD2	TRBJ2-2	CSVKKRGDAGELFF	TGCAGCGTTAAGAAGCGGGGGGACGCCGGGGAGCTGTTTTTT
TRBV2	few	TRBD1	TRBJ2-7	CASSERDSYEQYF	TGTGCCAGCAGTGAAAGGGACAGCTACGAGCAGTACTTC
TRBV30	-	-	TRBJ2-3	CAADHGTDTQYF	TGTGCCGCCGACCATGGCACAGATACGCAGTATTTT
TRBV11-2	few	-	TRBJ2-3	CASSLKGSSTDTQYF	TGTGCCAGCAGCCTCAAAGGCAGTAGCACAGATACGCAGTATTTT
TRBV4-2	few	-	TRBJ2-1	CASSATWGEQFF	TGTGCCAGCAGCGCAACCTGGGGCGAGCAGTTCTTC
TRBV7-9	few	-	TRBJ2-2	CAGRQAFKGNTGELFF	TGTGCCGGACGACAGGCGTTTAAGGGGAACACCGGGGAGCTGTTTTTT
TRBV28	few	-	TRBJ1-2	CASSDPPGRGRTNYGYTF	TGTGCCAGCAGTGATCCGCCGGGACGGGGGCGGACTAACTATGGCTACACCTTC
TRBV30	few	-	TRBJ2-7	CAWSLSATYEQYF	TGTGCCTGGTCCCTCTCAGCTACCTACGAGCAGTACTTC
TRBV19	-	-	TRBJ2-1	CASSGVTQFF	TGTGCCAGTAGTGGGGTGACGCAGTTCTTC
TRBV9	few	TRBD2	TRBJ2-3	CASSVAWASGGPGTDTQYF	TGTGCCAGCAGCGTAGCTTGGGCTAGCGGGGGGCCCGGGACAGATACGCAGTATTTT
TRBV28	few	-	TRBJ2-2	CASSSAGNTGELFF	TGTGCCAGCAGTTCGGCGGGAAACACCGGGGAGCTGTTTTTT
TRBV27	few	-	TRBJ2-7	CASSFGSGTTLYEQYF	TGTGCCAGCAGTTTTGGGTCGGGGACAACCCTCTACGAGCAGTACTTC
TRBV28	-	TRBD1	TRBJ2-1	CASSHRGNNEQFF	TGTGCCAGCAGCCACAGGGGGAACAATGAGCAGTTCTTC
TRBV30	few	-	TRBJ1-2	CAWSVRGYGYTF	TGTGCCTGGAGTGTACGGGGTTATGGCTACACCTTC
TRBV7-2	-	-	TRBJ1-6	CASSQGLSSYNSPLHF	TGTGCCAGCAGCCAGGGACTGAGCTCCTATAATTCACCCCTCCACTTT
TRBV5-4	-	-	TRBJ2-1	CASTAPGGDYNEQFF	TGTGCCAGCACGGCTCCCGGGGGCGACTACAATGAGCAGTTCTTC
TRBV9	-	TRBD2	TRBJ2-3	CASSVGLAGEDTQYF	TGTGCCAGCAGCGTAGGGCTAGCGGGGGAAGATACGCAGTATTTT
TRBV28	-	-	TRBJ2-1	CASSLPQGADEQFF	TGTGCCAGCAGTTTACCCCAAGGGGCGGATGAGCAGTTCTTC
TRBV5-4	-	TRBD2	TRBJ2-3	CASSLKLAGTSTDTQYF	TGTGCCAGCAGCTTGAAACTAGCGGGGACTAGCACAGATACGCAGTATTTT
TRBV4-3	-	-	TRBJ2-2	CASSRGDKNTGELFF	TGCGCCAGCAGCCGGGGGGACAAGAACACCGGGGAGCTGTTTTTT
TRBV7-9	-	-	TRBJ2-7	CASGFRGAYEQYF	TGTGCCAGCGGATTTAGGGGGGCGTACGAGCAGTACTTC
TRBV27	few	-	TRBJ1-4	CASSLSWGTLGEKLFF	TGTGCCAGCAGTTTATCGTGGGGCACCCTGGGGGAAAAACTGTTTTTT
TRBV9	-	TRBD1	TRBJ1-2	CASSEGRTGGGLGYTF	TGTGCCAGCAGCGAGGGGCGAACAGGGGGTGGACTTGGCTACACCTTC
TRBV9	few	-	TRBJ2-3	CASAPWTMADTQYF	TGTGCCAGCGCCCCCTGGACCATGGCAGATACGCAGTATTTT
TRBV9	-	-	TRBJ1-6	CASSAQGNSPLHF	TGTGCCAGCAGCGCACAGGGTAATTCACCCCTCCACTTT
TRBV7-2	-	TRBD1	TRBJ2-7	CASSYTTGGYEQYF	TGTGCCAGCAGCTATACAACAGGGGGCTACGAGCAGTACTTC
TRBV7-2	few	-	TRBJ2-7	CASSLDRTAYEQYF	TGTGCCAGCAGCTTAGACAGGACGGCCTACGAGCAGTACTTC
TRBV11-2	few	TRBD1	TRBJ1-2	CASSPRDRGPGYGYTF	TGTGCCAGCAGCCCCCGGGACAGGGGCCCGGGTTATGGCTACACCTTC
TRBV4-2	few	TRBD1	TRBJ2-2	CASSQEGTGYGELFF	TGTGCCAGCAGCCAAGAAGGGACAGGGTACGGGGAGCTGTTTTTT
TRBV2	-	-	TRBJ2-1	CASSSSGTEQFF	TGTGCCAGCAGTTCTAGTGGGACTGAGCAGTTCTTC
TRBV25-1	-	-	TRBJ1-1	CASSPPGVSTEAFF	TGTGCCAGCAGCCCCCCCGGGGTAAGCACTGAAGCTTTCTTT
TRBV7-9	few	-	TRBJ1-2	CASSLGGGPEDGYTF	TGTGCCAGCAGCTTAGGTGGGGGCCCCGAGGATGGCTACACCTTC
TRBV11-3	-	-	TRBJ1-1	CASSFQENTEAFF	TGTGCCAGCAGCTTTCAGGAGAACACTGAAGCTTTCTTT
TRBV7-9	-	TRBD2	TRBJ2-5	CASSLAQLAGGAYF	TGTGCCAGCAGCTTAGCCCAACTAGCGGGGGGCGCGTACTTC
TRBV4-3	few	TRBD1	TRBJ1-2	CASSSQTGGLDGYTF	TGCGCCAGCAGTTCTCAGACAGGGGGCCTTGATGGCTACACCTTC
TRBV4-3	few	TRBD1	TRBJ1-6	CASSQGQTIAAPLHF	TGCGCCAGCAGCCAGGGACAGACAATAGCCGCACCCCTCCACTTT
TRBV5-1	-	-	TRBJ2-7	CASSSLAISHEQYF	TGCGCCAGCAGCTCCCTGGCGATATCCCACGAGCAGTACTTC
TRBV5-1	few	-	TRBJ2-6	CASSPFSGANVLTF	TGCGCCAGCAGCCCGTTCTCTGGGGCCAACGTCCTGACTTTC
TRBV5-8	few	-	TRBJ1-2	CASSLGSGGFYGYTF	TGTGCCAGCAGCTTAGGATCAGGAGGATTCTATGGCTACACCTTC
TRBV7-9	-	-	TRBJ1-2	CASSSSGSGGYTF	TGTGCCAGCAGCTCCTCGGGGAGCGGGGGCTACACCTTC
TRBV5-6	-	TRBD1	TRBJ1-6	CASSLRDRGSPLHF	TGTGCCAGCAGCTTGAGGGACAGGGGTTCACCCCTCCACTTT
TRBV25-1	few	-	TRBJ2-7	CASEINYEQYF	TGTGCCAGTGAGATAAACTACGAGCAGTACTTC
TRBV30	-	TRBD2	TRBJ2-1	CAWSRLGLAGSYNEQFF	TGTGCCTGGAGTCGCCTCGGACTAGCGGGCTCCTACAATGAGCAGTTCTTC
TRBV7-6	-	-	TRBJ2-1	CASSPRGSEQFF	TGTGCCAGCAGCCCCCGGGGGAGTGAGCAGTTCTTC
TRBV4-3	few	-	TRBJ2-7	CASSQHTRTVLSYEQYF	TGCGCCAGCAGCCAACATACCAGGACAGTATTATCCTACGAGCAGTACTTC
TRBV5-6	few	TRBD1	TRBJ2-4	CASSFRQGTNIQYF	TGTGCCAGCAGCTTCAGACAGGGGACGAACATTCAGTACTTC